The rows below give T cell receptor beta chains drawn from one sample of a study of cytomegalovirus exposure and HLA in healthy donors. TCRdb's table, derived via immunoSEQ multiplex PCR, lists solely in-frame clones and lacks some. The repertoire holds under 300,000 clones, 70% to 90% seen once, with about 8% in the top ten. The sequencing sample was made of PBMCs. Receptors were obtained from a woman between 55 and 75 years old in good health and CMV-seropositive. Each CDR3 is given with its conserved first and last residue. Fields, in order: D gene, J gene, V gene, clone size, CDR3 length, CDR3 DNA, CDR3 protein. A D gene is named only where the DNA matches it firmly. For some rows the clone size is stated as once, few or many, or as a class when expanded; others skip it.

D gene: TRBD2
J gene: TRBJ2-1
V gene: TRBV7-9
clone size: -
CDR3 length: 16
CDR3 DNA: TGTGCCAGCAGTCGAGAGGGAGTAGCGGGAAACAATGAGCAGTTCTTC
CDR3 protein: CASSREGVAGNNEQFF

D gene: TRBD1
J gene: TRBJ2-7
V gene: TRBV5-1
clone size: -
CDR3 length: 14
CDR3 DNA: TGCGCCAGCAGCTTTGACAGGGGGACCTACGAGCAGTACTTC
CDR3 protein: CASSFDRGTYEQYF

D gene: TRBD1
J gene: TRBJ1-1
V gene: TRBV18
clone size: -
CDR3 length: 14
CDR3 DNA: TGTGCCAGCTCACTAACAGGGGCGAACACTGAAGCTTTCTTT
CDR3 protein: CASSLTGANTEAFF

D gene: TRBD1
J gene: TRBJ1-5
V gene: TRBV5-4
clone size: once
CDR3 length: 14
CDR3 DNA: TGTGCCAGCAGCTTGAGACAGGGGGAACAGCCCCAGCATTTT
CDR3 protein: CASSLRQGEQPQHF

D gene: TRBD1
J gene: TRBJ2-4
V gene: TRBV5-4
clone size: -
CDR3 length: 14
CDR3 DNA: TGTGCCAGCAGCTCCGGGACAGAGAAAAACATTCAGTACTTC
CDR3 protein: CASSSGTEKNIQYF

D gene: TRBD2
J gene: TRBJ2-1
V gene: TRBV10-2
clone size: few
CDR3 length: 15
CDR3 DNA: TGCGCCAGCAGTGAGGCTTCTAGCGGGAGCAATGAGCAGTTCTTC
CDR3 protein: CASSEASSGSNEQFF

D gene: -
J gene: TRBJ1-5
V gene: TRBV2
clone size: once
CDR3 length: 14
CDR3 DNA: TGTGCCAGCAGTACAGGGTTCGGCAATCAGCCCCAGCATTTT
CDR3 protein: CASSTGFGNQPQHF

D gene: TRBD1
J gene: TRBJ1-2
V gene: TRBV6-1
clone size: -
CDR3 length: 14
CDR3 DNA: TGTGCCAGCAGTGAAGAGTGGCAGGGGGAAGGCTACACCTTC
CDR3 protein: CASSEEWQGEGYTF

D gene: -
J gene: TRBJ2-6
V gene: TRBV19
clone size: -
CDR3 length: 15
CDR3 DNA: TGTGCCAGTAGTAAGGGGGACTCTGGGGCCAACGTCCTGACTTTC
CDR3 protein: CASSKGDSGANVLTF

D gene: -
J gene: TRBJ2-2
V gene: TRBV7-3
clone size: -
CDR3 length: 19
CDR3 DNA: TGTGCCAGCAGCTTAGGTGGGGCTCCCCGACCCCGGAACACCGGGGAGCTGTTTTTT
CDR3 protein: CASSLGGAPRPRNTGELFF

D gene: -
J gene: TRBJ1-5
V gene: TRBV4-1
clone size: once
CDR3 length: 12
CDR3 DNA: TGCGCCAGCAGCCATTCTAATCAGCCCCAGCATTTT
CDR3 protein: CASSHSNQPQHF

D gene: -
J gene: TRBJ2-7
V gene: TRBV7-8
clone size: -
CDR3 length: 16
CDR3 DNA: TGTGCCAGCAGCCCTTCTCGGATAGCGGCCACTTACGAGCAGTACTTC
CDR3 protein: CASSPSRIAATYEQYF

D gene: TRBD2
J gene: TRBJ2-7
V gene: TRBV2
clone size: -
CDR3 length: 11
CDR3 DNA: TGTGCCAGCAGTGATGGCACTAGCGTTTACTTC
CDR3 protein: CASSDGTSVYF

D gene: -
J gene: TRBJ1-2
V gene: TRBV6-6
clone size: few
CDR3 length: 13
CDR3 DNA: TGTGCCAGCAGTTACCCACAGGGAGATGGCTACACCTTC
CDR3 protein: CASSYPQGDGYTF

D gene: TRBD1
J gene: TRBJ1-2
V gene: TRBV28
clone size: -
CDR3 length: 15
CDR3 DNA: TGTGCCAGCAGGGTGGGTGGCAGGGGGCTAATGGGCTACACCTTC
CDR3 protein: CASRVGGRGLMGYTF

D gene: TRBD1
J gene: TRBJ1-2
V gene: TRBV6-1
clone size: -
CDR3 length: 17
CDR3 DNA: TGTGCCAGCAGTGGGGGACAGGGTTCTCACACTAACTATGGCTACACCTTC
CDR3 protein: CASSGGQGSHTNYGYTF

D gene: TRBD1
J gene: TRBJ2-3
V gene: TRBV5-6
clone size: few
CDR3 length: 14
CDR3 DNA: TGTGCCAGCAGCGAACAGGGGAGCACAGATACGCAGTATTTT
CDR3 protein: CASSEQGSTDTQYF

D gene: -
J gene: TRBJ2-5
V gene: TRBV5-4
clone size: -
CDR3 length: 13
CDR3 DNA: TGTGCCAACACGGACTGGGGAATAGAGACCCAGTACTTC
CDR3 protein: CANTDWGIETQYF

D gene: -
J gene: TRBJ1-5
V gene: TRBV7-9
clone size: once
CDR3 length: 13
CDR3 DNA: TGTGCCAGCAGCTTAGTTGCGGATCAGCCCCAGCATTTT
CDR3 protein: CASSLVADQPQHF

D gene: -
J gene: TRBJ2-7
V gene: TRBV5-5
clone size: -
CDR3 length: 14
CDR3 DNA: TGTGCCAGCAGCGAGACAGCGCACTCCTACGAGCAGTACTTC
CDR3 protein: CASSETAHSYEQYF

D gene: TRBD1
J gene: TRBJ1-2
V gene: TRBV7-9
clone size: -
CDR3 length: 15
CDR3 DNA: TGTGCCAGCAGCCCAACAGGGGAGAGGGGCTATGGCTACACCTTC
CDR3 protein: CASSPTGERGYGYTF

D gene: -
J gene: TRBJ2-7
V gene: TRBV10-3
clone size: -
CDR3 length: 14
CDR3 DNA: TGTGCCATCAGTGAGGGTCGGGGAACCTACGAGCAGTACTTC
CDR3 protein: CAISEGRGTYEQYF

D gene: -
J gene: TRBJ1-3
V gene: TRBV25-1
clone size: -
CDR3 length: 13
CDR3 DNA: TGTGCCAGTGAAACGAGCTCTGGAAACACCATATATTTT
CDR3 protein: CASETSSGNTIYF

D gene: TRBD1
J gene: TRBJ1-5
V gene: TRBV10-2
clone size: few
CDR3 length: 13
CDR3 DNA: TGCGCCAGCGGGGGACAGTTAAATCAGCCCCAGCATTTT
CDR3 protein: CASGGQLNQPQHF

D gene: TRBD1
J gene: TRBJ2-2
V gene: TRBV11-1
clone size: -
CDR3 length: 14
CDR3 DNA: TGTGCCAGCAACGGACAGGGTAACACCGGGGAGCTGTTTTTT
CDR3 protein: CASNGQGNTGELFF

D gene: -
J gene: TRBJ2-1
V gene: TRBV4-2
clone size: -
CDR3 length: 13
CDR3 DNA: TGTGCCAGCAGCCAACTAGGTTACAATGAGCAGTTCTTC
CDR3 protein: CASSQLGYNEQFF

D gene: -
J gene: TRBJ2-1
V gene: TRBV10-1
clone size: -
CDR3 length: 11
CDR3 DNA: TGCGCCAGCAGTGATAGCGTGGAGCAGTTCTTC
CDR3 protein: CASSDSVEQFF

D gene: -
J gene: TRBJ2-7
V gene: TRBV4-2
clone size: -
CDR3 length: 17
CDR3 DNA: TGTGCCAGCAGCCGACTAAGCGAATTCAGGGAGGCAGGCGAGCAGTACTTC
CDR3 protein: CASSRLSEFREAGEQYF

D gene: TRBD1
J gene: TRBJ2-7
V gene: TRBV11-3
clone size: -
CDR3 length: 13
CDR3 DNA: TGTGCCAGCAGCTTAGGGGACAGTTACGAGCAGTACTTC
CDR3 protein: CASSLGDSYEQYF

D gene: -
J gene: TRBJ2-5
V gene: TRBV12-1
clone size: -
CDR3 length: 15
CDR3 DNA: TGTGCCAGCAGCTTTTTTCGGCACGAGCGTGAGACCCAGTACTTC
CDR3 protein: CASSFFRHERETQYF

D gene: TRBD1
J gene: TRBJ2-2
V gene: TRBV6-5
clone size: few
CDR3 length: 15
CDR3 DNA: TGTGCCAGCAGCCCCGGGACAGCCCTCACCGGGGAGCTGTTTTTT
CDR3 protein: CASSPGTALTGELFF

D gene: TRBD2
J gene: TRBJ2-1
V gene: TRBV2
clone size: -
CDR3 length: 16
CDR3 DNA: TGTGCCAGCAGTGAAGTCCCTAGCGGGAGTAATTATGAGCAGTTCTTC
CDR3 protein: CASSEVPSGSNYEQFF

D gene: -
J gene: TRBJ1-1
V gene: TRBV7-9
clone size: once
CDR3 length: 12
CDR3 DNA: TGTGCCAGCAGCTTAGTGGGCAGGGTGGCTTTCTTT
CDR3 protein: CASSLVGRVAFF

D gene: TRBD1
J gene: TRBJ2-7
V gene: TRBV27
clone size: -
CDR3 length: 14
CDR3 DNA: TGTGCCAGCAGTTTACAGGGGGCTACCTACGAGCAGTACTTC
CDR3 protein: CASSLQGATYEQYF

D gene: TRBD2
J gene: TRBJ2-5
V gene: TRBV11-2
clone size: -
CDR3 length: 15
CDR3 DNA: TGTGCCAGCAGCCCACCCCGCAGGGAGGGAGAGACCCAGTACTTC
CDR3 protein: CASSPPRREGETQYF

D gene: -
J gene: TRBJ2-1
V gene: TRBV27
clone size: -
CDR3 length: 15
CDR3 DNA: TGTGCCAGCAGTTTTATACGGGAGACCGACAATGAGCAGTTCTTC
CDR3 protein: CASSFIRETDNEQFF

D gene: -
J gene: TRBJ1-1
V gene: TRBV5-4
clone size: -
CDR3 length: 15
CDR3 DNA: TGTGCCAGCAGCTCAGCATTGACAGTCAGCACTGAAGCTTTCTTT
CDR3 protein: CASSSALTVSTEAFF

D gene: -
J gene: TRBJ2-4
V gene: TRBV19
clone size: -
CDR3 length: 14
CDR3 DNA: TGTGCCAGTAGTATTGGGGGCCGGAAAAACATTCAGTACTTC
CDR3 protein: CASSIGGRKNIQYF

D gene: -
J gene: TRBJ2-1
V gene: TRBV7-9
clone size: few
CDR3 length: 13
CDR3 DNA: TGTTCCAGCAGCTTGGACTACTACAATGAGCAGTTCTTC
CDR3 protein: CSSSLDYYNEQFF

D gene: -
J gene: TRBJ1-5
V gene: TRBV2
clone size: -
CDR3 length: 15
CDR3 DNA: TGTGCCAGCAGTGAAGGGCGCCGGTACGGGCAGCCCCAGCATTTT
CDR3 protein: CASSEGRRYGQPQHF

D gene: -
J gene: TRBJ1-2
V gene: TRBV6-1
clone size: -
CDR3 length: 14
CDR3 DNA: TGTGCCAGCAGTGATGGCGGACAGCTTTATGGCTACACCTTC
CDR3 protein: CASSDGGQLYGYTF

D gene: -
J gene: TRBJ1-3
V gene: TRBV15
clone size: -
CDR3 length: 16
CDR3 DNA: TGTGCCACCAGCAGAGACGTTCGACAGGCTGGAAACACCATATATTTT
CDR3 protein: CATSRDVRQAGNTIYF

D gene: TRBD2
J gene: TRBJ2-1
V gene: TRBV6-1
clone size: -
CDR3 length: 13
CDR3 DNA: TGTGCCAGCATGAGCGGGGGAGGCAATGAGCAGTTCTTC
CDR3 protein: CASMSGGGNEQFF

D gene: -
J gene: TRBJ2-1
V gene: TRBV11-2
clone size: -
CDR3 length: 17
CDR3 DNA: TGTGCCAGCATTCCTGGTCTAAACCCCGGCTCCTACAATGAGCAGTTCTTC
CDR3 protein: CASIPGLNPGSYNEQFF

D gene: -
J gene: TRBJ2-1
V gene: TRBV4-1
clone size: -
CDR3 length: 17
CDR3 DNA: TGCGCCAGCAGCCAAGAGCCCTTAGCGGACTCCTACAATGAGCAGTTCTTC
CDR3 protein: CASSQEPLADSYNEQFF

D gene: TRBD2
J gene: TRBJ2-1
V gene: TRBV2
clone size: -
CDR3 length: 13
CDR3 DNA: TGTGCCAGCATAATGGGCGGGAGTAATGAGCAGTTCTTC
CDR3 protein: CASIMGGSNEQFF

D gene: -
J gene: TRBJ1-1
V gene: TRBV5-6
clone size: once
CDR3 length: 16
CDR3 DNA: TGTGCCAGCAGCCCTTGGCCCCCGGGACATTACACTGAAGCTTTCTTT
CDR3 protein: CASSPWPPGHYTEAFF

D gene: TRBD1
J gene: TRBJ2-5
V gene: TRBV28
clone size: -
CDR3 length: 16
CDR3 DNA: TGTGCCAGCACCCTATCGGGACAGGGGGCAGTTGAGACCCAGTACTTC
CDR3 protein: CASTLSGQGAVETQYF

D gene: TRBD1
J gene: TRBJ2-2
V gene: TRBV5-1
clone size: -
CDR3 length: 15
CDR3 DNA: TGCGCCAGCAGCTGGGACAGGGGGCACACCGGGGAGCTGTTTTTT
CDR3 protein: CASSWDRGHTGELFF

D gene: -
J gene: TRBJ2-1
V gene: TRBV9
clone size: -
CDR3 length: 16
CDR3 DNA: TGTGCCAGCAGGCCTCCCTCGGGATTGGGTTACAATGAGCAGTTCTTC
CDR3 protein: CASRPPSGLGYNEQFF

D gene: -
J gene: TRBJ1-2
V gene: TRBV6-5
clone size: -
CDR3 length: 14
CDR3 DNA: TGTGCCAGCAGGGAACGACAGGTTCACTATGGCTACACCTTC
CDR3 protein: CASRERQVHYGYTF

D gene: TRBD2
J gene: TRBJ2-7
V gene: TRBV14
clone size: -
CDR3 length: 14
CDR3 DNA: TGTGCCAGCAGCCGACACGGGACTAGGTACGAGCAGTACTTC
CDR3 protein: CASSRHGTRYEQYF

D gene: -
J gene: TRBJ1-2
V gene: TRBV19
clone size: -
CDR3 length: 13
CDR3 DNA: TGTGCCACAAAACAGGGATTTAACTATGGCTACACCTTC
CDR3 protein: CATKQGFNYGYTF

D gene: TRBD1
J gene: TRBJ1-4
V gene: TRBV5-1
clone size: -
CDR3 length: 16
CDR3 DNA: TGCGCCAGCAGCCTGGCCCGACAGGGCCGTAATGAAAAACTGTTTTTT
CDR3 protein: CASSLARQGRNEKLFF

D gene: TRBD2
J gene: TRBJ2-1
V gene: TRBV5-4
clone size: -
CDR3 length: 15
CDR3 DNA: TGTGCCAGCAGACATGAAGCGGGAGTGAACAATGAGCAGTTCTTC
CDR3 protein: CASRHEAGVNNEQFF

D gene: -
J gene: TRBJ2-7
V gene: TRBV28
clone size: -
CDR3 length: 14
CDR3 DNA: TGTGCCAGCAGTTTTCCCGGGGATCTCTACGAGCAGTACTTC
CDR3 protein: CASSFPGDLYEQYF

D gene: -
J gene: TRBJ1-1
V gene: TRBV23-1
clone size: -
CDR3 length: 14
CDR3 DNA: TGCGCCAGCAGCCATATGGGGGGGCCCACTGAAGCTTTCTTT
CDR3 protein: CASSHMGGPTEAFF

D gene: -
J gene: TRBJ2-1
V gene: TRBV11-2
clone size: -
CDR3 length: 13
CDR3 DNA: TGTGCCAGCAGCTTAGCCACCTACAATGAGCAGTTCTTC
CDR3 protein: CASSLATYNEQFF

D gene: -
J gene: TRBJ2-1
V gene: TRBV15
clone size: few
CDR3 length: 15
CDR3 DNA: TGTGCCACCAGCAGAGATGGGGCCAGCCACAATGAGCAGTTCTTC
CDR3 protein: CATSRDGASHNEQFF

D gene: TRBD1
J gene: TRBJ1-2
V gene: TRBV11-2
clone size: few
CDR3 length: 17
CDR3 DNA: TGTGCCAGCAGCTCCTCGCGTGGGGACAGGGTTCGGAACGGCTACACCTTC
CDR3 protein: CASSSSRGDRVRNGYTF